This T cell receptor beta chain derives from a study of molecular identifiers for immune sequencing clone quantification. Looking at the study overall: Within a replicate experiment, RNA obtained from either about 21,000 or 97,000 naive CD8 cells was divided into five aliquots, and four of those aliquots were then sequenced.

The study, taken as a whole, reports: Barcode-sharing identical TCR molecules could underestimate highly expanded clone sizes. Jurkat TCR RNA spiked in from one cell could reportedly be detected among 800,000 to 1,000,000 naive cells.

MiXCR was run by TCRdb on the PCR reads, yielding one entry per CDR3 protein. The sample lists about 320,000 distinct CDR3 sequences; around a fifth were seen once. CD8+CD4-CCR7+CD45RA+ cells were sorted as naive CD8 T cells. This clonotype was detected ten times or more. Its target is unknown. From germline, CDR1 is SGHRS and CDR2 YFSETQ. The CDR3 is 15 residues long. J lost 2 bases, V lost 4 bases, and 7 bases had no gene match. The genes are TRBV5-1 and TRBJ1-2; TRBD1 matches at 8 bases. Sample: naive CD8+ T cells from blood, with Jurkat cell RNA spiked in. Subset here: FACS-sorted CD8+CD4-CCR7+CD45RA+ naive T cells. The receptor was isolated from a human donor in good health. Some libraries in this study had Jurkat cell RNA spiked in. CDR3 loop: CASSLGTGGNYGYTF. As DNA, the CDR3 is TGCGCCAGCAGCCTGGGAACAGGGGGGAACTATGGCTACACCTTC.